This T cell receptor beta chain was identified in a study of Ad26.COV2.S vaccination and SARS-CoV-2 variants. Germline-derived CDR1 and CDR2 are SGHNT and YYREEE (reference sequence). This CDR3 comprises 18 residues. The V and J ends lost 1 base and 0 bases, in that order; junction bases with no gene match: 7. Documented treatment: 15 to 20 received Ad26.COV2.S at low or high dose, single or two shots; about five received placebo; per-sample allocation not given. Day 63 after the first vaccine or placebo injection was the time point for sampling. The table came from immunoSEQ multiplex PCR; TCRdb's copy has only in-frame clones and leaves some out. The repertoire holds more than 300,000 clones, with roughly 84% as singletons.

The material was peripheral blood, obtained in a trial of Ad26.COV2.S vaccine versus placebo. The chain is built from TRBV5-4 and TRBJ2-1; 10 bases fit TRBD2. The TCR sequence derives from a person aged 18-60 years who received the Ad26.COV2.S COVID-19 vaccine or a placebo. Here the CDR3 reads CASSLRTSGPSSYNEQFF. The CDR3 DNA reads as TGTGCCAGCAGCTTGAGGACTAGCGGTCCTAGCTCCTACAATGAGCAGTTCTTC.